This TCR beta chain was observed in a study of shared clonotypes between healthy human individuals. At the level of the study: The cohort comprised a couple of women and a few men. Their ages spanned 18 to 49 years. Study-level points and caveats: Of the naive CD4 clonotypes, about 5.4% were shared across several donors. Clonotypes not shared had lower generation probabilities than those common to all four donors.

The protocol was immunoSEQ multiplex PCR, while the TCRdb copy is restricted to in-frame clones and leaves out a portion. The table lists some 2,500,000 clones, over 85% of them singletons. The V and J ends lost 4 bases and 6 bases respectively, with 23 bases between them. The CDR3 totals 17 residues. The V gene's germline CDR1 is SGHTA and CDR2 FQGNSA. Note on this clone: Its antigen is unidentified.

What was sequenced was naive CD4+ T cells from PBMCs. The sample's subset: CD45RA+ positively selected. This clonotype was obtained from a man aged 18 to 30 in good health. Some clones in this sample may be carry-over from other donors' samples. The chain uses TRBV7-2 and TRBJ2-3; D tentatively reads TRBD1 or TRBD2 (6 bases each). The CDR3 loop reads CASSSQGWQGGGDTQYF. DNA of the CDR3: TGTGCCAGCAGCTCTCAGGGGTGGCAGGGAGGTGGCGATACGCAGTATTTT. Based on the CDR3 plus reference TRBV7-2 and TRBJ2-3, the full variable domain is GAGVSQSPSNKVTEKGKDVELRCDPISGHTALYWYRQSLGQGLEFLIYFQGNSAPDKSGLPSDRFSAERTGGSVSTLTIQRTQQEDSAVYLCASSSQGWQGGGDTQYFGPGTRLTVL.